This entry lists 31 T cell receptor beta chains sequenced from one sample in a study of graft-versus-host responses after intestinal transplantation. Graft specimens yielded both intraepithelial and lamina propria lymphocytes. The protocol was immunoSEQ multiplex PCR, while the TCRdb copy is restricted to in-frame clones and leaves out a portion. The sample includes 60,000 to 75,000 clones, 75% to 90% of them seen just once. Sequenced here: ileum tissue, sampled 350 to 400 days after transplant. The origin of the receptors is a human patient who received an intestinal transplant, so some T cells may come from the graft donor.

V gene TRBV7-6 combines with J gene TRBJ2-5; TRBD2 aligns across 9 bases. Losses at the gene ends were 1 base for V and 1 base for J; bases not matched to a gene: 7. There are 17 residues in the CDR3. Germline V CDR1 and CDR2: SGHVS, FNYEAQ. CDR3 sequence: CASSLGVAGGTQETQYF. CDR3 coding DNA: TGTGCCAGCAGCTTAGGCGTTGCGGGAGGGACCCAAGAGACCCAGTACTTC.

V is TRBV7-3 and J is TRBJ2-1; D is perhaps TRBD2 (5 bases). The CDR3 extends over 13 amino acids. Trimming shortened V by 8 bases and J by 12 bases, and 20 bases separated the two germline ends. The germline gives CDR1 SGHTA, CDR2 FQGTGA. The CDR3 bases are TGTGCCAGCTCCGGGGTAGCGCCGAGTCGGCAGTTCTTC. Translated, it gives CASSGVAPSRQFF.

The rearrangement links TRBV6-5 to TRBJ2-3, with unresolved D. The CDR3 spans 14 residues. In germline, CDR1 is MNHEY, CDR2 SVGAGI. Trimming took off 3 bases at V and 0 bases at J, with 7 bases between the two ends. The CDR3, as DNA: TGTGCCAGCAGTTATCCTACCAGCACAGATACGCAGTATTTT. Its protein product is CASSYPTSTDTQYF.

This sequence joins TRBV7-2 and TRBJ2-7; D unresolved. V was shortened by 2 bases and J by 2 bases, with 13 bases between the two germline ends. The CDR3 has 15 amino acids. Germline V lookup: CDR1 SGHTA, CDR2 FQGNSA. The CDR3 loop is CASSLIGGPPYEQYF. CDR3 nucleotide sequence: TGTGCCAGCAGCTTAATAGGTGGACCGCCCTACGAGCAGTACTTC.

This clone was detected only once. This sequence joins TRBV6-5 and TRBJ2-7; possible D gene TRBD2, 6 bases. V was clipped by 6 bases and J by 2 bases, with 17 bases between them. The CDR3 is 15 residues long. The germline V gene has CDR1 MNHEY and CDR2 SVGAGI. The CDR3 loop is CASSRGPRGTYEQYF. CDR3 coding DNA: TGTGCCAGCAGCCGCGGGCCCCGGGGGACCTACGAGCAGTACTTC.

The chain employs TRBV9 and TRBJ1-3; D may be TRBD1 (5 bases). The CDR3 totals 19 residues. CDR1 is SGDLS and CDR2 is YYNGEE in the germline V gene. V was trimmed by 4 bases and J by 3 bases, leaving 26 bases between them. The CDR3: CASSLTQHGGGSGGNTIYF. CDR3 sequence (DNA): TGTGCCAGCAGCCTAACTCAACATGGGGGAGGGAGCGGTGGAAACACCATATATTTT.

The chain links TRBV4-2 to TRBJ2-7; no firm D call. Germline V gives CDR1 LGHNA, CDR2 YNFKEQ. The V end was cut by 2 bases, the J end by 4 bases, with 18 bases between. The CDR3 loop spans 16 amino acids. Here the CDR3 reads CASSQRQGIASYEQYF. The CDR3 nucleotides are TGTGCCAGCAGCCAACGTCAAGGGATTGCATCTTACGAGCAGTACTTC.

The CDR3: CASSLRPQRASGYNEQFF. CDR3 bases: TGTGCCAGCAGCTTAAGACCCCAAAGGGCTAGCGGTTACAATGAGCAGTTCTTC. The chain carries TRBV7-2 and TRBJ2-1, with 7 bases identical to TRBD2. The germline gives CDR1 SGHTA, CDR2 FQGNSA. Trimming cost V 2 bases and J 4 bases; bases outside gene matches: 14. This CDR3 comprises 18 residues.

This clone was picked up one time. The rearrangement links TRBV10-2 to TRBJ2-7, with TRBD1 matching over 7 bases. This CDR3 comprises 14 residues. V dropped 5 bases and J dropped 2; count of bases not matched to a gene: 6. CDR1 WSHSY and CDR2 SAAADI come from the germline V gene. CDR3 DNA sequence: TGCGCCAGCAGTCTGATCCAGGGGGCCTACGAGCAGTACTTC. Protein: CASSLIQGAYEQYF.

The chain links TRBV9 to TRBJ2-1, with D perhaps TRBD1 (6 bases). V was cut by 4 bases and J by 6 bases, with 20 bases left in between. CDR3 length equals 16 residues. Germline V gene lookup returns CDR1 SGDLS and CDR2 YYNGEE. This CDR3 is CASSPRTASVTNEQFF. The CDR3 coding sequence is TGTGCCAGCAGCCCTAGGACAGCCTCGGTTACCAATGAGCAGTTCTTC.

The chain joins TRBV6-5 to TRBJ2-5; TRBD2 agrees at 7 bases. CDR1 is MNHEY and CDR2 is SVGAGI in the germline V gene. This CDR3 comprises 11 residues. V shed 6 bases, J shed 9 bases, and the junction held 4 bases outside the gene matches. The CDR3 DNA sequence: TGTGCCAGCAGGGGGGGGGTGGCCCAGTACTTC. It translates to CASRGGVAQYF.

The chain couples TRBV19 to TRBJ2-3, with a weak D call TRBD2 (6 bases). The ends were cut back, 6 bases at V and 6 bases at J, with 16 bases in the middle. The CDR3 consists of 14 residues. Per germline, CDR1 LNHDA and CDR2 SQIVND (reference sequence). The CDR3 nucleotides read TGTGCCAGTAGCATCGGAGGGGCCGGGGATACGCAGTATTTT. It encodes CASSIGGAGDTQYF. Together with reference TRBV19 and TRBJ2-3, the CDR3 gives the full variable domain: DGGITQSPKYLFRKEGQNVTLSCEQNLNHDAMYWYRQDPGQGLRLIYYSQIVNDFQKGDIAEGYSVSREKKESFPLTVTSAQKNPTAFYLCASSIGGAGDTQYFGPGTRLTVL.

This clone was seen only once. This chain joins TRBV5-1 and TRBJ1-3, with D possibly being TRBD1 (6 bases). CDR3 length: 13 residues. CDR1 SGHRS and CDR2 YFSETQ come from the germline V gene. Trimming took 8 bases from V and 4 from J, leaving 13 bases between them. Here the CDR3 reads CASASGGGNTIYF. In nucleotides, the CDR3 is TGCGCCAGTGCCTCGGGGGGCGGAAACACCATATATTTT.

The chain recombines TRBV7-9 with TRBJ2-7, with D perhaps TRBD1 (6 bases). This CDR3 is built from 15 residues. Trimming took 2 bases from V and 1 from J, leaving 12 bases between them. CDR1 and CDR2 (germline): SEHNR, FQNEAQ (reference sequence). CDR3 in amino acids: CASSLPDSESYEQYF. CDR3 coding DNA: TGTGCCAGCAGCTTACCGGACAGTGAGTCCTACGAGCAGTACTTC.

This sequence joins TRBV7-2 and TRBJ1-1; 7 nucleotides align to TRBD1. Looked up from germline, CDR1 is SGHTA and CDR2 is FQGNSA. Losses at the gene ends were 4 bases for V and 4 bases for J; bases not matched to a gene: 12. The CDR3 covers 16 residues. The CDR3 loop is CASSSPSGGWSTEAFF. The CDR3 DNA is TGTGCCAGCAGCTCCCCCTCAGGGGGTTGGAGCACTGAAGCTTTCTTT.

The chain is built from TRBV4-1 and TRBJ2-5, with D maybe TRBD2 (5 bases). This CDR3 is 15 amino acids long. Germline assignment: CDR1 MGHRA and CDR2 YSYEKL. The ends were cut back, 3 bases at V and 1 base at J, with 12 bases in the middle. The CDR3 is CASSHKLGIQETQYF. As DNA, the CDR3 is TGCGCCAGCAGCCATAAACTAGGGATCCAAGAGACCCAGTACTTC.

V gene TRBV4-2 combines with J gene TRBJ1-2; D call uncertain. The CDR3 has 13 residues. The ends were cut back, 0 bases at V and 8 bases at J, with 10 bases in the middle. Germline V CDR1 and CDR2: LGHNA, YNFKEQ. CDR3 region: CASSQDHSWGYTF. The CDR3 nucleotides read TGTGCCAGCAGCCAAGATCACAGTTGGGGCTACACCTTC.

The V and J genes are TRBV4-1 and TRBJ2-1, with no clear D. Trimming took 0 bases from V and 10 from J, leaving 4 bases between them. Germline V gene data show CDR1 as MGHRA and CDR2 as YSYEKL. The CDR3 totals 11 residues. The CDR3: CASSQEREQFF. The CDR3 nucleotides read TGCGCCAGCAGCCAAGAGCGGGAGCAGTTCTTC.

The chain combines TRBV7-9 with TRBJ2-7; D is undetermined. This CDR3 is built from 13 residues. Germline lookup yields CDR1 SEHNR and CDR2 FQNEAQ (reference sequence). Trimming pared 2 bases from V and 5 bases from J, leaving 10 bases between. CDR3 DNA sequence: TGTGCCAGCAGCTTACCTAAAGCTGACGAGCAGTACTTC. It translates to CASSLPKADEQYF.

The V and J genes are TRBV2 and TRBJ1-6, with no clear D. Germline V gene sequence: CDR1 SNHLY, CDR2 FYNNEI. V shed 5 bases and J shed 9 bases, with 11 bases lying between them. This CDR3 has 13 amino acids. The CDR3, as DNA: TGTGCCAGCAGTCCGGGATTAAGTTCACCCCTCCACTTT. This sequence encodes CASSPGLSSPLHF.

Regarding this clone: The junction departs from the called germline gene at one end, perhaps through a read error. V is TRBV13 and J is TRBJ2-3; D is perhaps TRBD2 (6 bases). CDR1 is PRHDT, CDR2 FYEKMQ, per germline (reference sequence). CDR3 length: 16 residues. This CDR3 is CTSSLGSGPATDTQYF. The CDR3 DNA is TGTACCAGCAGCTTAGGAAGCGGGCCGGCCACAGATACGCAGTATTTT.

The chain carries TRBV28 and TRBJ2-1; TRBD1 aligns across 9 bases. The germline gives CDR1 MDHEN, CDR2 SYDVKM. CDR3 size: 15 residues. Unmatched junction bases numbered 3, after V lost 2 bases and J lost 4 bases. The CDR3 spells CASSLIGQGYNEQFF. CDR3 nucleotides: TGTGCCAGCAGTTTAATTGGACAGGGGTACAATGAGCAGTTCTTC.

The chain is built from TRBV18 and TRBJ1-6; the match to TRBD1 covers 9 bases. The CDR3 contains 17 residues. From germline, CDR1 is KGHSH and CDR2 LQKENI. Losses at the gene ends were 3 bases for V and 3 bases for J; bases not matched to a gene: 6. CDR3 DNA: TGTGCCAGCTCACCTACGGACAGGGGAAGCTATAATTCACCCCTCCACTTT. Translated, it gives CASSPTDRGSYNSPLHF.

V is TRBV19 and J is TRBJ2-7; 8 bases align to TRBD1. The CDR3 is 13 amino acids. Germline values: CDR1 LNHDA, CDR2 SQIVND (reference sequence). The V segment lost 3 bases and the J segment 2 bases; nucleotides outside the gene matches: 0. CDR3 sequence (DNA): TGTGCCAGTAGTATGGACAGGGCCTACGAGCAGTACTTC. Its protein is CASSMDRAYEQYF.

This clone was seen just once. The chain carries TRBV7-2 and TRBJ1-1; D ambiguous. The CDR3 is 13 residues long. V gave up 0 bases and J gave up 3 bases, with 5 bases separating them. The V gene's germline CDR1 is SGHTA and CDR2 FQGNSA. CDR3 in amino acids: CASSLARYTEAFF. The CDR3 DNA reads TGTGCCAGCAGCTTAGCAAGGTACACTGAAGCTTTCTTT. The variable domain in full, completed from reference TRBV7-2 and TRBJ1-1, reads GAGVSQSPSNKVTEKGKDVELRCDPISGHTALYWYRQSLGQGLEFLIYFQGNSAPDKSGLPSDRFSAERTGGSVSTLTIQRTQQEDSAVYLCASSLARYTEAFFGQGTRLTVV.

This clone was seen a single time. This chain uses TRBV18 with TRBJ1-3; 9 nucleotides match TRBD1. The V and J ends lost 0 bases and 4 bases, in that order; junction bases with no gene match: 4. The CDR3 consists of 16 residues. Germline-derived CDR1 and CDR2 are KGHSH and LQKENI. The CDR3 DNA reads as TGTGCCAGCTCACCACCACGACAGGGGGTCGGAAACACCATATATTTT. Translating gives CASSPPRQGVGNTIYF.

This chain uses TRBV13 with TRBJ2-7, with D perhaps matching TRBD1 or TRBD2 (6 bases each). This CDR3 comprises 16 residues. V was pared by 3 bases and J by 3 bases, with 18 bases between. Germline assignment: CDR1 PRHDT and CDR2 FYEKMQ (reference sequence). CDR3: CASSFPLGGSHYEQYF. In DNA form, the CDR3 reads TGTGCCAGCAGCTTCCCCCTCGGGGGCTCCCACTACGAGCAGTACTTC. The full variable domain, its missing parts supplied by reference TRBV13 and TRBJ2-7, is AAGVIQSPRHLIKEKRETATLKCYPIPRHDTVYWYQQGPGQDPQFLISFYEKMQSDKGSIPDRFSAQQFSDYHSELNMSSLELGDSALYFCASSFPLGGSHYEQYFGPGTRLTVT.

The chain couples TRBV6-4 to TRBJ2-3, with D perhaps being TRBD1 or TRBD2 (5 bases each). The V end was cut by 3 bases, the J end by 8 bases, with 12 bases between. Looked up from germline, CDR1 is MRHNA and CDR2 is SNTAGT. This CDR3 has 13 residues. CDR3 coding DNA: TGTGCCAGCAGTGAGTGGGGGTCGGGTACGCAGTATTTT. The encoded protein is CASSEWGSGTQYF.

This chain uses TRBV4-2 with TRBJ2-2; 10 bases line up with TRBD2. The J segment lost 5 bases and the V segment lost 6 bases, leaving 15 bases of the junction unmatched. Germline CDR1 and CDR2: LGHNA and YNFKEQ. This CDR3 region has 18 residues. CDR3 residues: CASRDLIDLAGVTGELFF. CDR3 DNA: TGTGCCAGCAGGGACCTGATCGATCTAGCGGGAGTTACCGGGGAGCTGTTTTTT.

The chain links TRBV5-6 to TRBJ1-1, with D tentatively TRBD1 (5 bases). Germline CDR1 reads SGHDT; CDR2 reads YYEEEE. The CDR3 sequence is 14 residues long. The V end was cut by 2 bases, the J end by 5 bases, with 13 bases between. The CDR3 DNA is TGTGCCAGCAGCTTTCCGGGGGGAGGGACTGAAGCTTTCTTT. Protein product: CASSFPGGGTEAFF. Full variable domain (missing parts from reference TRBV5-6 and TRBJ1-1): DAGVTQSPTHLIKTRGQQVTLRCSPKSGHDTVSWYQQALGQGPQFIFQYYEEEERQRGNFPDRFSGHQFPNYSSELNVNALLLGDSALYLCASSFPGGGTEAFFGQGTRLTVV.

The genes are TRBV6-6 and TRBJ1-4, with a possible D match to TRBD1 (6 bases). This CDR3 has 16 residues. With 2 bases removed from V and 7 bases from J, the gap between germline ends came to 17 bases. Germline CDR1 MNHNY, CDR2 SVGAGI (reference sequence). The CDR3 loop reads CASSYGAGARREKLFF. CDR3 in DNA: TGTGCCAGCAGTTACGGCGCAGGGGCTCGTCGTGAAAAACTGTTTTTT.